These 2 T cell receptor beta chains share one sample of origin, sequenced in a study of blood T cell repertoires in COVID-19. Here immunoSEQ multiplex PCR was the method, and the copy in TCRdb shows in-frame clones only, minus some. The sample lists 310,000 or so clones; roughly 87% were seen once. The sequenced sample was PBMCs or T cells enriched from blood (not recorded which). The receptors were gathered from a woman aged 18-29 years who had recovered from COVID-19.

The chain employs TRBV5-1 and TRBJ2-5; TRBD1 agrees at 9 bases. Germline values: CDR1 SGHRS, CDR2 YFSETQ. The CDR3 sequence is 15 residues long. V was pared by 0 bases and J by 1 base, with 1 base of the junction left unmatched. The CDR3 is CASSLGQGGQETQYF. As DNA, the CDR3 is TGCGCCAGCAGCTTGGGACAGGGGGGCCAAGAGACCCAGTACTTC.

The rearrangement joins TRBV4-2 to TRBJ1-2, with TRBD1 identical over 11 bases. This CDR3 contains 17 residues. The germline gives CDR1 LGHNA, CDR2 YNFKEQ. The ends lost 4 bases at V and 4 bases at J; junction bases unmatched: 11. In nucleotides, the CDR3 is TGTGCCAGCAGCCCCCGGGACAGGGGGTCGGAATTCTATGGCTACACCTTC. Protein sequence: CASSPRDRGSEFYGYTF.